The 29 T cell receptor beta chains listed next were all sequenced from one sample in a study of spatial heterogeneity in lung cancer. TCRdb recomputed calls from the 5' RACE reads with MiXCR, one row per CDR3 protein. The repertoire holds approximately 49,000 distinct CDR3 sequences, with less than 5.5% as singletons. Described time point: sample taken at primary tumor resection. The sample was PBMCs, taken at surgery. The source is a male donor with early-stage non-small cell lung cancer.

This clonotype was observed at least ten times. J is TRBJ2-2 and V is TRBV7-2; D ambiguous. The CDR3 runs to 15 residues. Germline V gene lookup returns CDR1 SGHTA and CDR2 FQGNSA. The V end lost 1 base, the J end lost 6 bases, and 12 bases lay between the germline ends. CDR3 amino acids: CASSLDASSSGELFF. The CDR3 DNA follows: TGTGCCAGCAGCTTAGATGCCTCGTCCTCCGGGGAGCTGTTTTTT.

This clonotype appeared many times. The chain couples TRBV30 to TRBJ2-7; TRBD1 matches 10 bases. This CDR3 contains 12 residues. CDR1 and CDR2 (germline): GTSNPN, SVGIG (reference sequence). Trimming at V came to 1 base and at J to 13 bases, leaving 7 bases not matched to a gene. The CDR3 bases are TGTGCCTGGAGTGCCGACAGGGGGCCCCTCTACTTC. The encoded protein is CAWSADRGPLYF.

This clonotype was seen at least ten times. The V gene is TRBV7-2, the J gene TRBJ2-7; D ambiguous. This CDR3 is built from 14 residues. Trimming took 6 bases from V and 3 from J, leaving 15 bases between them. Per germline, CDR1 SGHTA and CDR2 FQGNSA. CDR3 coding DNA: TGTGCCAGCAGACTATTGCTAGAGAGCTACGAGCAGTACTTC. Protein product: CASRLLLESYEQYF.

The genes are TRBV15 and TRBJ1-5; D gene uncertain. Trimming removed 7 bases from V and 0 bases from J, with 16 bases in between. CDR1 and CDR2 from the germline V gene are LNHNV and YYDKDF (reference sequence). There are 16 residues in the CDR3. The CDR3 DNA sequence: TGTGCCACCAACCTTCCCATTGGGTATAGCAATCAGCCCCAGCATTTT. Its translation: CATNLPIGYSNQPQHF.

This clonotype has a count of ten or more. This rearrangement joins TRBV10-3 to TRBJ2-7; 11 bases match TRBD1. Germline V gives CDR1 ENHRY, CDR2 SYGVKD. With V trimmed by 9 bases and J by 1 base, 5 bases remained unmatched. The CDR3 is 14 amino acids. The chain's CDR3 is CAIGTGGLSYEQYF. CDR3 DNA: TGTGCCATTGGGACAGGGGGGCTGTCCTACGAGCAGTACTTC.

This clonotype was found many times. The rearrangement uses TRBV4-1 and TRBJ2-3, with TRBD2 matching over 7 bases. This CDR3 has 17 amino acids. Per germline, CDR1 MGHRA and CDR2 YSYEKL. The V and J ends lost 2 bases and 0 bases, in that order; junction bases with no gene match: 8. The CDR3 DNA reads as TGCGCCAGCAGCCAAAGGGGAGCGGGGTCTAGCACAGATACGCAGTATTTT. Translated, it gives CASSQRGAGSSTDTQYF.

In this sample, this clonotype turned up many times. The chain uses TRBV6-5 and TRBJ2-2, with 9 bases that match TRBD2. Trimming took 6 bases from V and 3 from J; bases not matched to a gene: 14. The CDR3 is 18 amino acids. Germline V lookup: CDR1 MNHEY, CDR2 SVGAGI. The CDR3 DNA reads TGTGCCAGCAGCAGAGGGGCGACTAGCGGATCGTACACCGGGGAGCTGTTTTTT. Its protein product is CASSRGATSGSYTGELFF.

This clonotype was detected ten times or more. V and J are TRBV29-1 and TRBJ1-1, with D hard to call. V shed 8 bases and J shed 5 bases, with 18 bases lying between them. Germline lookup yields CDR1 SQVTM and CDR2 ANQGSEA. CDR3 size: 13 residues. CDR3 residues: CSYIVSGRTEAFF. The CDR3, as DNA: TGCAGCTACATTGTGTCTGGGAGGACTGAAGCTTTCTTT.

At least ten counts were recorded for this clonotype. The CDR3 sequence is CASSEARARAGTDTQYF. The CDR3 coding sequence is TGTGCCAGCAGTGAAGCCCGGGCGAGGGCGGGCACAGATACGCAGTATTTT. The V call is TRBV2, the J call TRBJ2-3, with a tentative D call TRBD2 (5 bases). The CDR3 length is 17 residues. Trimming took 0 bases from V and 1 from J, leaving 14 bases between them. Germline CDR1 reads SNHLY; CDR2 reads FYNNEI.

This clonotype occurred many times. The chain uses TRBV20-1 and TRBJ2-7, with 10 bases that match TRBD2. Trimming took 0 bases from V and 4 from J; bases not matched to a gene: 3. The CDR3 extends over 14 amino acids. From germline, CDR1 is DFQATT and CDR2 SNEGSKA (reference sequence). In DNA, the CDR3 is TGCAGTGCTAGAGAACTAGCGGGGAGGTACGAGCAGTACTTC. Protein: CSARELAGRYEQYF.

This clonotype was recorded many times. CDR3: CSAYTRGPHYEQYF. The DNA of the CDR3 is TGCAGTGCTTACACCAGGGGGCCCCACTACGAGCAGTACTTC. The rearrangement links TRBV20-1 to TRBJ2-7; 8 bases are shared with TRBD1. This CDR3 contains 14 residues. From germline, CDR1 is DFQATT and CDR2 SNEGSKA (reference sequence). J was trimmed by 3 bases and V by 5 bases; bases with no gene match: 9.

The chain has TRBV12-3 or TRBV12-4 and TRBJ2-2; 12 bases match TRBD1. This CDR3 is built from 20 residues. The V gene end was trimmed by 2 bases and the J gene end by 2 bases; junction bases not matched to a gene: 12. As DNA, the CDR3 is TGTGCCAGCAGTTTACCGGGACAGGGGGCTTTAATGGCAAACACCGGGGAGCTGTTTTTT. Its protein is CASSLPGQGALMANTGELFF.

About this clonotype itself: The final CDR3 position lacks the conserved phenylalanine or tryptophan, pointing to a likely read error. The chain recombines TRBV2 with TRBJ2-4; D is unresolved. Between the trimmed V and J ends, which lost 0 bases and 3 bases, there was a span of 15 bases. CDR3 length: 17 amino acids. The germline gives CDR1 SNHLY, CDR2 FYNNEI. The CDR3 is CASSEALWVRGKNIQYL. In nucleotides, the CDR3 is TGTGCCAGCAGTGAAGCGCTGTGGGTCCGTGGCAAAAACATTCAGTACTTA.

This clonotype appeared many times. The chain combines TRBV6-5 with TRBJ1-4; D is unresolved. V shed 6 bases and J shed 1 base, with 12 bases lying between them. The CDR3 runs 15 residues. Germline CDR1 and CDR2: MNHEY and SVGAGI. For the CDR3, the DNA is TGTGCCAGCAGATCCGACGGATTAACTAATGAAAAACTGTTTTTT. Translated, it gives CASRSDGLTNEKLFF.

This clonotype was counted ten times or more. V is TRBV4-1 and J is TRBJ2-2; 8 bases fit TRBD1. After removal of 1 base from V and 0 bases from J, the junction contained 4 bases not matched to a gene. This CDR3 spans 17 amino acids. Per germline, CDR1 MGHRA and CDR2 YSYEKL. CDR3 loop: CASSQGGQGPNTGELFF. CDR3 in DNA: TGCGCCAGCAGCCAAGGAGGACAGGGCCCGAACACCGGGGAGCTGTTTTTT.

This clonotype was seen ten or more times. This chain links TRBV12-3 or TRBV12-4 with TRBJ2-7; a weak D match, TRBD1 (6 bases). CDR3 length: 14 amino acids. V dropped 5 bases and J dropped 1 base, with 12 bases sitting between them. The CDR3 bases are TGTGCCAGCAGTCCCTTACAGGGATCCTACGAGCAGTACTTC. Amino acids: CASSPLQGSYEQYF.

This clonotype was observed at least ten times. The gene calls are TRBV12-3 or TRBV12-4 and TRBJ1-1; D not resolved. Trimming took off 5 bases at V and 11 bases at J, with 15 bases between the two ends. The CDR3 has 12 amino acids. The CDR3 protein is CASSRTYAKAFF. CDR3 nucleotide sequence: TGTGCCAGCAGTCGGACCTACGCCAAGGCTTTCTTT.

This chain joins TRBV12-3 or TRBV12-4 and TRBJ2-7, with 8 bases fitting TRBD1. This CDR3 region has 15 residues. J gave up 3 bases and V 6 bases, and 10 bases lay outside the gene matches. CDR3 nucleotides: TGTGCCAGCAGCCACCGGGACAGGCTGAACTACGAGCAGTACTTC. This codes for CASSHRDRLNYEQYF.

This clonotype occurred many times. One end of the junction fails to match germline, which may point to a read error. The rearrangement links TRBV5-1 to TRBJ2-1; 9 bases fit TRBD1. The CDR3 extends over 15 amino acids. Germline assignment: CDR1 SGHRS and CDR2 YFSETQ. The CDR3 protein is CASRTGTGSYNEQFF. CDR3 nucleotides: TGCGCCAGCAGAACGGGGACAGGGTCCTATAATGAGCAGTTCTTC.

This clonotype was seen ten or more times. The chain combines TRBV5-5 with TRBJ2-3; either TRBD1 or TRBD2 may supply D (5 bases each). This CDR3 region has 16 residues. Germline CDR1 and CDR2: SGHKS and YYEKEE (reference sequence). V was shortened by 2 bases and J by 3 bases, with 16 bases between the two germline ends. The CDR3 sequence is CASSFWGTPGTDTQYF. The CDR3 DNA reads TGTGCCAGCAGCTTTTGGGGGACCCCCGGGACAGATACGCAGTATTTT.

Note on this clonotype: At one boundary the junction diverges from the germline segment, which might be a read error. J is TRBJ2-1 and V is TRBV5-1, with 10 bases identical to TRBD1. Germline lookup yields CDR1 SGHRS and CDR2 YFSETQ. This CDR3 is built from 15 residues. CDR3 coding DNA: TGCGTCAGCAGCTTTGACAGGGGGCGGGTCAGTGAGCAGTTCTTC. Encoded protein: CVSSFDRGRVSEQFF.

This clonotype was seen many times. V usage is TRBV27 and J usage is TRBJ2-1; TRBD2 might be the D (5 bases). The CDR3 extends over 16 amino acids. CDR1 and CDR2 from the germline V gene are MNHEY and SMNVEV (reference sequence). Trimming cost V 6 bases and J 4 bases, with 19 bases left between them. CDR3 sequence: CASRHQWEYLYNEQFF. CDR3 coding DNA: TGTGCCAGCAGGCACCAGTGGGAGTATCTGTACAATGAGCAGTTCTTC.

This clonotype was counted at least ten times. This chain links TRBV10-3 with TRBJ2-6; no firm D call. V gave up 6 bases and J gave up 2 bases, with 2 bases separating them. Germline loops: CDR1 ENHRY, CDR2 SYGVKD. The CDR3 is 12 residues long. The DNA of the CDR3 is TGTGCCATCAGGGCTGGGGCCAACGTCCTGACTTTC. Translating it yields CAIRAGANVLTF.

In its sample, this clonotype was seen many times. The chain joins TRBV28 to TRBJ1-5, with a possible D match to TRBD1 (5 bases). This CDR3 contains 15 residues. Germline CDR1 MDHEN, CDR2 SYDVKM. V was clipped by 4 bases and J by 6 bases, with 16 bases between them. The CDR3 loop is CASSSAPPGSQPQHF. As DNA, the CDR3 is TGTGCCAGCAGTTCCGCCCCCCCAGGGAGTCAGCCCCAGCATTTT.

Many counts were recorded for this clonotype. CDR3 sequence reads: CASSWDSLHNYGYTF. The CDR3 DNA follows: TGTGCCAGCAGCTGGGACAGTCTCCATAACTATGGCTACACCTTC. The chain has TRBV13 and TRBJ1-2; 7 nucleotides agree with TRBD1. The germline V gene encodes CDR1 PRHDT and CDR2 FYEKMQ (reference sequence). The CDR3 spans 15 residues. V trimming: 4 bases; J trimming: 1 base; junction bases outside the gene matches: 6.

This CDR3 is CASSLEGGAADTQYF. DNA for the CDR3: TGCGCCAGCAGCTTGGAGGGAGGGGCGGCAGATACGCAGTATTTT. The chain combines TRBV5-1 with TRBJ2-3; 7 nucleotides line up with TRBD2. Trimming cost V 0 bases and J 4 bases; bases outside gene matches: 5. The CDR3 spans 15 residues. Germline V gene lookup returns CDR1 SGHRS and CDR2 YFSETQ.

This clonotype was observed at least ten times. The V and J genes are TRBV20-1 and TRBJ2-1; D uncertain. Per germline, CDR1 DFQATT and CDR2 SNEGSKA (reference sequence). This CDR3 has 14 amino acids. The germline V and J ends were trimmed by 3 bases and 1 base, with 10 bases remaining between them. For the CDR3, the DNA is TGCAGTGCTAGTGAAATGGGGTCCTACAATGAGCAGTTCTTC. The encoded protein is CSASEMGSYNEQFF.

This clonotype was detected ten times or more. The chain couples TRBV19 to TRBJ1-2; 12 nucleotides align to TRBD1. CDR1 and CDR2 from the germline V gene are LNHDA and SQIVND (reference sequence). CDR3 length: 16 residues. The ends lost 3 bases at V and 4 bases at J; junction bases unmatched: 6. In nucleotides, the CDR3 is TGTGCCAGTAGTATCTCTGGGACAGGGGGCAGCTATGGCTACACCTTC. Its protein product is CASSISGTGGSYGYTF.

This clonotype was observed many times. The V call is TRBV7-2, the J call TRBJ1-1, with 7 bases lining up with TRBD1. With V trimmed by 4 bases and J by 4 bases, 6 bases remained unmatched. The CDR3 loop spans 14 amino acids. Germline V CDR1 and CDR2: SGHTA, FQGNSA. The CDR3 loop is CASSSQGDGTEAFF. CDR3 in DNA: TGTGCCAGCAGCTCCCAGGGGGATGGCACTGAAGCTTTCTTT. The whole variable domain, remainder taken from reference TRBV7-2 and TRBJ1-1, is GAGVSQSPSNKVTEKGKDVELRCDPISGHTALYWYRQSLGQGLEFLIYFQGNSAPDKSGLPSDRFSAERTGGSVSTLTIQRTQQEDSAVYLCASSSQGDGTEAFFGQGTRLTVV.